The 25 T cell receptor beta chains below all came from one sample that was sequenced in a study of blood T cell repertoires in COVID-19. Repertoires were generated with immunoSEQ multiplex PCR, while TCRdb's copy carries only in-frame clones and drops some. The table records almost 250,000 clones, 75% to 90% of them present only once. The material sequenced was PBMCs or T cells enriched from blood (not recorded which). The source is a young woman who had recovered from COVID-19.

This clone appeared a few times. This chain joins TRBV6-4 and TRBJ1-3; possible D gene TRBD1, 5 bases. Germline CDR1 MRHNA, CDR2 SNTAGT. Trimming took 6 bases from V and 0 from J, leaving 12 bases between them. There are 15 residues in the CDR3. The chain's CDR3 is CASSADSLSGNTIYF. CDR3 in DNA: TGTGCCAGCAGCGCAGACAGCCTCTCTGGAAACACCATATATTTT.

This clone was observed many times. The chain has TRBV7-6 and TRBJ1-2; tentative D call: TRBD1 (5 bases). CDR1 is SGHVS and CDR2 is FNYEAQ in the germline V gene. This CDR3 comprises 16 residues. V lost 1 base and J 1 base, leaving 13 bases between the germline ends. Here the CDR3 DNA reads TGTGCCAGCAGCTTAGATAGTGGGGGGTTTAACTATGGCTACACCTTC. Translated, it gives CASSLDSGGFNYGYTF.

The V gene is TRBV10-3, the J gene TRBJ1-1; 8 nucleotides align to TRBD1. The V gene end was trimmed by 6 bases and the J gene end by 4 bases; junction bases not matched to a gene: 4. CDR3 length: 13 residues. Germline lookup yields CDR1 ENHRY and CDR2 SYGVKD. In DNA, the CDR3 is TGTGCCATCAGCCTGGACAGGGTCACTGAAGCTTTCTTT. Its protein product is CAISLDRVTEAFF.

V and J are TRBV7-9 and TRBJ2-2; 10 bases are a match to TRBD1. Unmatched junction bases numbered 15, after V lost 5 bases and J lost 6 bases. The CDR3 covers 18 residues. Per the germline V gene, CDR1 is SEHNR and CDR2 is FQNEAQ (reference sequence). The CDR3 region is CASSHPDPLDRGPGELFF. CDR3 DNA: TGTGCCAGCAGCCACCCTGACCCTCTAGACAGGGGGCCCGGGGAGCTGTTTTTT. Drawing the rest from reference TRBV7-9 and TRBJ2-2, the complete variable domain is DTGVSQNPRHKITKRGQNVTFRCDPISEHNRLYWYRQTLGQGPEFLTYFQNEAQLEKSRLLSDRFSAERPKGSFSTLEIQRTEQGDSAMYLCASSHPDPLDRGPGELFFGEGSRLTVL.

This sequence joins TRBV2 and TRBJ1-2, with TRBD1 identical over 7 bases. V shed 4 bases, J shed 7 bases, and the junction held 3 bases outside the gene matches. The germline CDR1 and CDR2 sequences are SNHLY and FYNNEI. This CDR3 comprises 12 residues. The CDR3 DNA reads as TGTGCCAGCAGTGGGGACAGCGGTGGCTACACCTTC. It codes for CASSGDSGGYTF.

The chain carries TRBV5-6 and TRBJ1-1; TRBD1 matches at 7 bases. Germline CDR1 SGHDT, CDR2 YYEEEE. Trimming removed 5 bases from V and 2 bases from J; junction bases left unmatched: 3. The CDR3 has 13 residues. CDR3 coding DNA: TGTGCCAGCAGATACAGGGGTAACACTGAAGCTTTCTTT. Protein sequence: CASRYRGNTEAFF.

This clone was recorded once. The rearrangement joins TRBV20-1 to TRBJ2-7; 10 positions agree with TRBD2. The CDR3 length is 16 residues. Per germline, CDR1 DFQATT and CDR2 SNEGSKA (reference sequence). Trimming took 3 bases from V and 5 from J; bases not matched to a gene: 13. The chain's CDR3 is CSASASGRRFTDEQYF. The CDR3 DNA follows: TGCAGTGCTAGTGCTAGCGGGAGAAGGTTTACCGACGAGCAGTACTTC.

This chain connects TRBV7-9 to TRBJ2-1, with a possible D match to TRBD2 (6 bases). This CDR3 spans 16 amino acids. V shed 1 base and J shed 4 bases, with 14 bases lying between them. CDR1 is SEHNR and CDR2 is FQNEAQ in the germline V gene (reference sequence). This CDR3 reads CASSLGSGGPYNEQFF. CDR3 in DNA: TGTGCCAGCAGCTTAGGATCAGGAGGGCCGTACAATGAGCAGTTCTTC.

The chain combines TRBV7-8 with TRBJ1-2; weak D call: TRBD1 (6 bases). The V end was cut by 1 base, the J end by 3 bases, with 15 bases between. The CDR3 length is 16 residues. In germline, CDR1 is SGHVS, CDR2 FQNEAQ. As DNA, the CDR3 is TGTGCCAGCAGCTTAGGATTTGGGGGCCAGGACTATGGCTACACCTTC. This gives the protein CASSLGFGGQDYGYTF. The whole variable domain, remainder taken from reference TRBV7-8 and TRBJ1-2, is GAGVSQSPRYKVAKRGQDVALRCDPISGHVSLFWYQQALGQGPEFLTYFQNEAQLDKSGLPSDRFFAERPEGSVSTLKIQRTQQEDSAVYLCASSLGFGGQDYGYTFGSGTRLTVV.

The chain is built from TRBV18 and TRBJ2-7, with TRBD1 identical over 10 bases. Trimming cost V 6 bases and J 4 bases; bases outside gene matches: 9. The CDR3 contains 15 residues. The V gene's germline CDR1 is KGHSH and CDR2 LQKENI. CDR3 nucleotide sequence: TGTGCCAGCTCGGAGAGACAGGGGGCGATATACGAGCAGTACTTC. Translating gives CASSERQGAIYEQYF.

The genes are TRBV5-1 and TRBJ1-4; 8 bases map to TRBD1. V trimming: 4 bases; J trimming: 6 bases; junction bases outside the gene matches: 5. Germline V gene data show CDR1 as SGHRS and CDR2 as YFSETQ. CDR3 size: 14 residues. CDR3: CASSSGTGDEKLFF. CDR3 sequence (DNA): TGCGCCAGCAGCAGTGGGACAGGTGATGAAAAACTGTTTTTT.

This chain uses TRBV10-3 with TRBJ1-3; 7 bases align to TRBD1. This CDR3 is 14 amino acids long. V dropped 6 bases and J dropped 8; count of bases not matched to a gene: 10. Germline V gene lookup returns CDR1 ENHRY and CDR2 SYGVKD. The CDR3 spells CAIRGTAVHDTIYF. CDR3 bases: TGTGCCATCAGGGGGACAGCGGTTCACGACACCATATATTTT.

The chain couples TRBV28 to TRBJ1-1; a weak D match, TRBD1 (6 bases). The CDR3 consists of 14 residues. The germline V gene encodes CDR1 MDHEN and CDR2 SYDVKM. The ends were cut back, 7 bases at V and 2 bases at J, with 14 bases in the middle. This chain's CDR3 is CASIRPGGNTEAFF. CDR3 coding DNA: TGTGCCAGCATTCGTCCGGGGGGCAACACTGAAGCTTTCTTT. Full variable domain (remainder filled in from reference TRBV28 and TRBJ1-1): DVKVTQSSRYLVKRTGEKVFLECVQDMDHENMFWYRQDPGLGLRLIYFSYDVKMKEKGDIPEGYSVSREKKERFSLILESASTNQTSMYLCASIRPGGNTEAFFGQGTRLTVV.

The gene calls are TRBV6-5 and TRBJ1-6, with a possible D match to TRBD1 (5 bases). This CDR3 has 13 residues. V was clipped by 6 bases and J by 9 bases, with 12 bases between them. Germline CDR1 reads MNHEY; CDR2 reads SVGAGI. CDR3 bases: TGTGCCAGCAGCCCGGGGGGTGGTTCACCCCTCCACTTT. It specifies CASSPGGGSPLHF.

The chain couples TRBV5-1 to TRBJ2-1; TRBD1 matches 10 bases. Trimming took 6 bases from V and 7 from J; bases not matched to a gene: 10. Germline V lookup: CDR1 SGHRS, CDR2 YFSETQ. CDR3 length equals 15 residues. CDR3: CASNSRDRGGNEQFF. The CDR3 nucleotides read TGCGCCAGCAACAGCCGGGACAGGGGCGGGAATGAGCAGTTCTTC.

V and J are TRBV7-9 and TRBJ2-1; 8 positions agree with TRBD2. Germline V gene lookup returns CDR1 SEHNR and CDR2 FQNEAQ (reference sequence). The CDR3 covers 16 residues. Unmatched junction bases numbered 9, after V lost 3 bases and J lost 5 bases. The CDR3 nucleotides are TGTGCCAGCAGCTTCCAAGCGGGAGCTCCCCACAATGAGCAGTTCTTC. As protein: CASSFQAGAPHNEQFF.

The chain employs TRBV19 and TRBJ2-7; possible D gene TRBD1, 6 bases. This CDR3 comprises 13 residues. Between the trimmed V and J ends, which lost 6 bases and 5 bases, there was a span of 14 bases. Germline V lookup: CDR1 LNHDA, CDR2 SQIVND (reference sequence). The CDR3 DNA sequence: TGTGCCAGTAGAGCCAGGGGAAGCGACGAGCAGTACTTC. It yields the protein CASRARGSDEQYF. Complete variable domain (other parts from reference TRBV19 and TRBJ2-7): DGGITQSPKYLFRKEGQNVTLSCEQNLNHDAMYWYRQDPGQGLRLIYYSQIVNDFQKGDIAEGYSVSREKKESFPLTVTSAQKNPTAFYLCASRARGSDEQYFGPGTRLTVT.

The V call is TRBV6-5, the J call TRBJ2-7; TRBD1 aligns across 10 bases. The trim removed 4 bases at V and 1 base at J, leaving 4 bases unmatched. This CDR3 is built from 15 residues. Germline V gene data show CDR1 as MNHEY and CDR2 as SVGAGI. The CDR3 sequence is CASSWTGGTSYEQYF. The CDR3 bases are TGTGCCAGCAGTTGGACAGGGGGTACTTCCTACGAGCAGTACTTC.

In its sample, this clone was seen once. The chain uses TRBV4-3 and TRBJ1-1, with D uncertain. CDR3 length: 13 amino acids. Germline lookup yields CDR1 LGHNA and CDR2 YSLEER. Trimming took off 2 bases at V and 5 bases at J, with 9 bases between the two ends. CDR3 residues: CASSQRTGTEAFF. CDR3 nucleotides: TGCGCCAGCAGCCAACGGACGGGGACTGAAGCTTTCTTT.

A single count supports this clone. The chain joins TRBV7-3 to TRBJ2-2; the D gene is possibly TRBD2 (5 bases). The ends were cut back, 7 bases at V and 0 bases at J, with 9 bases in the middle. CDR3 length: 14 residues. The V gene's germline CDR1 is SGHTA and CDR2 FQGTGA. The CDR3 loop is CASTAGANTGELFF. For the CDR3, the DNA is TGTGCCAGCACCGCCGGGGCGAACACCGGGGAGCTGTTTTTT.

The chain employs TRBV27 and TRBJ1-5, with D unresolved. CDR3 size: 15 residues. V was cut by 2 bases and J by 4 bases, with 12 bases left in between. CDR1 and CDR2 (germline): MNHEY, SMNVEV (reference sequence). CDR3 sequence: CASSLEGLGNQPQHF. The CDR3 region has the DNA TGTGCCAGCAGTTTAGAGGGATTAGGGAATCAGCCCCAGCATTTT.

This chain connects TRBV7-3 to TRBJ2-3, with a weak D call TRBD2 (5 bases). Germline V gene sequence: CDR1 SGHTA, CDR2 FQGTGA. Trimming removed 4 bases from V and 6 bases from J, with 26 bases in between. CDR3 length: 18 amino acids. CDR3 nucleotide sequence: TGTGCCAGCAGCTCCAGACCGGGATTTCCGTACCATGACGATACGCAGTATTTT. Translated: CASSSRPGFPYHDDTQYF.

The genes are TRBV5-6 and TRBJ2-1; possible D gene TRBD2, 6 bases. The V end lost 3 bases, the J end lost 6 bases, and 13 bases lay between the germline ends. CDR3 length: 14 residues. Germline loops: CDR1 SGHDT, CDR2 YYEEEE. The CDR3, as DNA: TGTGCCAGCAGCTCCACGGGAGTAGGCAATGAGCAGTTCTTC. Its translation: CASSSTGVGNEQFF.

V usage is TRBV19 and J usage is TRBJ2-1; 7 nucleotides line up with TRBD2. V trimming: 5 bases; J trimming: 3 bases; junction bases outside the gene matches: 4. Looked up from germline, CDR1 is LNHDA and CDR2 is SQIVND (reference sequence). CDR3 length equals 14 residues. CDR3 coding DNA: TGTGCCAGTAGTGGGCTAGCGGTCTACAATGAGCAGTTCTTC. Translated, it gives CASSGLAVYNEQFF. The whole variable domain, remainder taken from reference TRBV19 and TRBJ2-1, is DGGITQSPKYLFRKEGQNVTLSCEQNLNHDAMYWYRQDPGQGLRLIYYSQIVNDFQKGDIAEGYSVSREKKESFPLTVTSAQKNPTAFYLCASSGLAVYNEQFFGPGTRLTVL.

This clone has only a few counts. The gene calls are TRBV21-1 and TRBJ1-1; the DNA was not used to check the table's D call, TRBD1. TRBV21-1 represents a pseudogene. This CDR3 has 17 amino acids. The CDR3 spells CASSQATPQDSYTEAFF. DNA of the CDR3: TGTGCCAGCAGCCAAGCTACCCCTCAGGACAGCTACACTGAAGCTTTCTTT.